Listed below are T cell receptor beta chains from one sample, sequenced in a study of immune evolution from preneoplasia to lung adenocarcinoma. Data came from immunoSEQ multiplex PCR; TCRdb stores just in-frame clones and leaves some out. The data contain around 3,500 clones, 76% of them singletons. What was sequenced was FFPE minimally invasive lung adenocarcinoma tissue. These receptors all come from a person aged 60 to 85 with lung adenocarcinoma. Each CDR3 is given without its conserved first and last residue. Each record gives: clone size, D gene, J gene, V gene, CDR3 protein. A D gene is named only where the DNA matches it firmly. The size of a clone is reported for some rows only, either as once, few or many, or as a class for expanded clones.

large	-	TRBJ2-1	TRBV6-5	ASSYTGSSYNEQF
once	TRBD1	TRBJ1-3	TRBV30	AWSGTGGGGNTIY
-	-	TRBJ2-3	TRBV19	ASRAKGPFTDTQY
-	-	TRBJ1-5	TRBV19	ASTNGGGCNQPQH
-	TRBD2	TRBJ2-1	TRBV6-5	ASSLAVSYNEQF
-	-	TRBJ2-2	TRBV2	ASSEVSGPGELF
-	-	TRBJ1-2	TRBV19	ASSKGVEYGYT
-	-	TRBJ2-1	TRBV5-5	ASSLTDNEQF
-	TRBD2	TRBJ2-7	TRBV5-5	ASSPPGGRMVYEQY
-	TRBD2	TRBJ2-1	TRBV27	ASSLLAGDEQF
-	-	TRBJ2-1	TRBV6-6	ATSKNFVNNEQF
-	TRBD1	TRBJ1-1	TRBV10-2	ASGQGSTEAF
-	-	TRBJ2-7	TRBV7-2	ASSKRPIEQY
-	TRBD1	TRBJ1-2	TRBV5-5	ASSLTGANYGYT
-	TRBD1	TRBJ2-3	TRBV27	ASSRVTGWKDTQY
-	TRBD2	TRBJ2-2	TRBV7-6	ASSLGTSFTGELF
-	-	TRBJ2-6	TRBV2	ASITLPDTGANVLT
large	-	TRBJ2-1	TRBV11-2	ASSLFGTPLGNEQF
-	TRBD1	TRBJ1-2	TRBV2	APSRRGSDYGYT
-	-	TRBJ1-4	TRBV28	ASSLEGYNEKLF
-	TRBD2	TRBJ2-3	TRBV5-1	ASSPGGGPDTQY
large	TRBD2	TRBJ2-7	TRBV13	ASSSPGLAGFRHEQY
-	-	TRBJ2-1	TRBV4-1	ASSQAKGELAAGRNEQF
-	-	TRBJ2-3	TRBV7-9	ASSLVASTADTQY
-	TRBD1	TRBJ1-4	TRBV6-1	ASSVGTGVEKLF
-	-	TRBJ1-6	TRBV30	AWGDGNSPLH
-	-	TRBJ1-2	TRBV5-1	ASSLDGKGGYT
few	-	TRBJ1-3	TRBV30	AFGGGALGNTIY
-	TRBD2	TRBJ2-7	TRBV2	ASNTNRLAGGLSYEQY
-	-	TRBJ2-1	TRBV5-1	ASSLSQPGGYNEQF
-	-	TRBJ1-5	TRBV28	ATKEWGGPNQPQH
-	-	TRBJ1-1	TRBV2	AINTEAF
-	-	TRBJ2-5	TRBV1	TSVGLAIQETQY
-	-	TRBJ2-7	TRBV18	ASSPGTGIPHEQY
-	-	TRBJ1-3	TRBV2	ASSVRRSGNTIY
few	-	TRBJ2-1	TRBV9	ASSVGVKEQF